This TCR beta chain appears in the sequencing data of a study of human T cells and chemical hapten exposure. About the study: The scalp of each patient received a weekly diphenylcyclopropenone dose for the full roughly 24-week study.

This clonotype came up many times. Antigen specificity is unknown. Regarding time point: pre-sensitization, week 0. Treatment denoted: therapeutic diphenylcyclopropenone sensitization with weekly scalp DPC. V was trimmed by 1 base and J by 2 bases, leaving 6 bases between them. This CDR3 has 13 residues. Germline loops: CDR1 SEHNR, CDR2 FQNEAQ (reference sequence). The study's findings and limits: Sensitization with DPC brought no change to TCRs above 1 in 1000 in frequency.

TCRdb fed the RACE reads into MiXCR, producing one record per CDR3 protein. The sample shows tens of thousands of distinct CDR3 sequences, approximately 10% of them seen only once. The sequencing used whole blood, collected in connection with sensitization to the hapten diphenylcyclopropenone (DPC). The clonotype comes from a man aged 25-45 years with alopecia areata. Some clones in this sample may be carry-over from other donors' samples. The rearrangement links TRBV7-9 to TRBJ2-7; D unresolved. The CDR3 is CASSLGTTYEQYV. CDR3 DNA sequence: TGTGCCAGCAGCTTAGGGACCACCTACGAGCAGTACGTC.